Following are 25 T cell receptor beta chains from one sample sequenced in a study of shared clonotypes between healthy human individuals. Assay: immunoSEQ multiplex PCR; the TCRdb copy retains only in-frame clones and omits some. This sample has 1 million to 1.2 million clones, with roughly 80% found just once. Sequenced sample: memory CD4+ T cells from PBMCs. The sample's subset: CD45RA-negative fraction. These receptors were taken from a young man in good health. Some clones in this sample may be carry-over from other donors' samples.

This chain links TRBV5-1 with TRBJ2-3, with 9 bases that match TRBD2. Germline CDR1 reads SGHRS; CDR2 reads YFSETQ. CDR3 length: 16 residues. The ends lost 4 bases at V and 3 bases at J; junction bases unmatched: 9. The CDR3 nucleotides read TGCGCCAGCAGCCCTCCCTCGGCGGGAGGGACAGATACGCAGTATTTT. This translates into CASSPPSAGGTDTQYF. Drawing the rest from reference TRBV5-1 and TRBJ2-3, the complete variable domain is KAGVTQTPRYLIKTRGQQVTLSCSPISGHRSVSWYQQTPGQGLQFLFEYFSETQRNKGNFPGRFSGRQFSNSRSEMNVSTLELGDSALYLCASSPPSAGGTDTQYFGPGTRLTVL.

The rearrangement links TRBV9 to TRBJ2-7, with D maybe TRBD2 (5 bases). Looked up from germline, CDR1 is SGDLS and CDR2 is YYNGEE. The V and J ends lost 2 bases and 6 bases respectively, with 15 bases between them. The CDR3 length is 14 residues. CDR3 in DNA: TGTGCCAGCAGCGTCGGCCTAGCTGCTCGCGAGCAGTACTTC. Translating gives CASSVGLAAREQYF.

There are a few counts of this clone. The chain employs TRBV7-9 and TRBJ2-7, with TRBD2 identical over 7 bases. The CDR3 runs 15 residues. From germline, CDR1 is SEHNR and CDR2 FQNEAQ (reference sequence). V lost 5 bases, J lost 4 bases, and 11 bases stayed unmatched. In DNA, the CDR3 is TGTGCCAGCAGCCGAAGGGAGGGCCCGGGGTACGAGCAGTACTTC. Its protein product is CASSRREGPGYEQYF.

This clone was seen more than once but under ten times. The chain uses TRBV27 and TRBJ1-2, with TRBD1 identical over 8 bases. Per the germline V gene, CDR1 is MNHEY and CDR2 is SMNVEV (reference sequence). This CDR3 comprises 16 residues. V dropped 4 bases and J dropped 3; count of bases not matched to a gene: 10. The CDR3 nucleotides are TGTGCCAGCAGTTCTCGGGACAGGCGAGGGGACTATGGCTACACCTTC. Encoded protein: CASSSRDRRGDYGYTF.

The chain links TRBV7-9 to TRBJ2-5; TRBD2 might be the D (6 bases). V was cut by 5 bases and J by 7 bases, with 23 bases left in between. The CDR3 length is 16 residues. Germline CDR1 and CDR2: SEHNR and FQNEAQ (reference sequence). CDR3 protein: CASSPDVPSAIGTQYF. The CDR3 DNA reads as TGTGCCAGCAGCCCAGACGTGCCTAGCGCAATTGGGACCCAGTACTTC. The full variable domain, its missing parts supplied by reference TRBV7-9 and TRBJ2-5, is DTGVSQNPRHKITKRGQNVTFRCDPISEHNRLYWYRQTLGQGPEFLTYFQNEAQLEKSRLLSDRFSAERPKGSFSTLEIQRTEQGDSAMYLCASSPDVPSAIGTQYFGPGTRLLVL.

This clone was observed many times. The CDR3, as DNA: TGTGCCAGCAGTTCCCCGCCGGGGACGCGACAAGAGACCCAGTACTTC. This encodes CASSSPPGTRQETQYF. The chain is built from TRBV28 and TRBJ2-5; tentatively, D is TRBD1 or TRBD2 (5 bases each). The CDR3 covers 16 residues. The germline CDR1 and CDR2 sequences are MDHEN and SYDVKM. V lost 4 bases and J 2 bases, leaving 17 bases between the germline ends.

V and J are TRBV19 and TRBJ2-3, with TRBD1 matching over 8 bases. The CDR3 loop spans 13 amino acids. Germline CDR1 reads LNHDA; CDR2 reads SQIVND (reference sequence). V lost 11 bases, J lost 8 bases, and 12 bases stayed unmatched. CDR3 protein: CASATGEGGTQYF. The CDR3 DNA sequence: TGTGCCTCCGCGACAGGGGAAGGGGGTACGCAGTATTTT.

V usage is TRBV30 and J usage is TRBJ1-6; D call uncertain. CDR3 length: 16 residues. In germline, CDR1 is GTSNPN, CDR2 SVGIG (reference sequence). V lost 2 bases and J lost 7, with 18 bases in between. The CDR3 bases are TGTGCCTGGAGTTGGCAGAAGAGTCCCAAGAATTCACCCCTCCACTTT. Translated, it gives CAWSWQKSPKNSPLHF. The variable domain in full, with the rest retrieved from reference TRBV30 and TRBJ1-6, is SQTIHQWPATLVQPVGSPLSLECTVEGTSNPNLYWYRQAAGRGLQLLFYSVGIGQISSEVPQNLSASRPQDRQFILSSKKLLLSDSGFYLCAWSWQKSPKNSPLHFGNGTRLTVT.

Many counts were recorded for this clone. The gene calls are TRBV2 and TRBJ2-6; 9 bases are a match to TRBD2. The CDR3 sequence is 21 residues long. V was pared by 6 bases and J by 2 bases, with 20 bases of the junction left unmatched. CDR1 and CDR2 (germline): SNHLY, FYNNEI. The CDR3 spells CASRQARGLSGGSTGANVLTF. CDR3 sequence (DNA): TGTGCCAGCAGGCAGGCCCGGGGCCTCAGCGGGGGGTCCACTGGGGCCAACGTCCTGACTTTC. Full variable domain (rest looked up from reference TRBV2 and TRBJ2-6): EPEVTQTPSHQVTQMGQEVILRCVPISNHLYFYWYRQILGQKVEFLVSFYNNEISEKSEIFDDQFSVERPDGSNFTLKIRSTKLEDSAMYFCASRQARGLSGGSTGANVLTFGAGSRLTVL.

CDR3 loop: CASSGEGGETDTQYF. In DNA form, the CDR3 reads TGTGCCAGCAGCGGAGAAGGGGGCGAGACAGATACGCAGTATTTT. The chain recombines TRBV9 with TRBJ2-3, with 7 bases matching TRBD1. The germline CDR1 and CDR2 sequences are SGDLS and YYNGEE. The CDR3 is 15 residues long. The junction had 7 bases not matched to a gene; V was cut back by 3 bases and J by 3 bases.

The chain links TRBV6-5 to TRBJ1-1; maybe TRBD1 (5 bases). The germline V gene has CDR1 MNHEY and CDR2 SVGAGI. Trimming cost V 2 bases and J 1 base, with 14 bases left between them. The CDR3 spans 16 residues. This chain's CDR3 is CASSYKGQGPNTEAFF. CDR3 DNA sequence: TGTGCCAGCAGTTACAAGGGTCAGGGACCGAACACTGAAGCTTTCTTT.

This chain uses TRBV28 with TRBJ1-5, with D uncertain. V lost 9 bases and J lost 8, with 14 bases in between. The CDR3 extends over 12 amino acids. CDR1 MDHEN and CDR2 SYDVKM come from the germline V gene. The CDR3 protein is CASLGRFEPQHF. The CDR3 DNA sequence: TGTGCCAGTTTGGGAAGGTTCGAGCCCCAGCATTTT.

V gene TRBV5-6 combines with J gene TRBJ2-1; TRBD2 matches 9 bases. CDR1 is SGHDT and CDR2 is YYEEEE in the germline V gene. V shed 5 bases and J 6 bases; nucleotides not matched to a gene: 18. There are 18 residues in the CDR3. As DNA, the CDR3 is TGTGCCAGCAGAGGAGCTGACAAGCGGGAGGACCCTTTCAATGAGCAGTTCTTC. It yields the protein CASRGADKREDPFNEQFF. Combining the CDR3 with reference TRBV5-6 and TRBJ2-1 gives the whole variable domain DAGVTQSPTHLIKTRGQQVTLRCSPKSGHDTVSWYQQALGQGPQFIFQYYEEEERQRGNFPDRFSGHQFPNYSSELNVNALLLGDSALYLCASRGADKREDPFNEQFFGPGTRLTVL.

The chain has TRBV5-1 and TRBJ2-7; possible D gene TRBD1, 6 bases. Germline V gives CDR1 SGHRS, CDR2 YFSETQ. With 4 bases removed from V and 0 bases from J, the gap between germline ends came to 14 bases. CDR3 length: 15 residues. The CDR3 DNA reads TGCGCCAGCAGCCTGAAGGACAGCCGCTCCTACGAGCAGTACTTC. Its translation: CASSLKDSRSYEQYF.

V and J are TRBV27 and TRBJ2-6, with D possibly TRBD1 on 5 matching bases. The CDR3 covers 16 residues. CDR1 is MNHEY and CDR2 is SMNVEV in the germline V gene (reference sequence). The V gene lost 4 bases and the J gene lost 0 bases, with 10 bases spanning the gap. The CDR3 coding sequence is TGTGCCAGCAGTTCCCCCAGGGCCTCTGGGGCCAACGTCCTGACTTTC. Its translation: CASSSPRASGANVLTF.

This chain uses TRBV30 with TRBJ2-3, with TRBD2 matching over 11 bases. J was trimmed by 3 bases and V by 3 bases; bases with no gene match: 14. The CDR3 loop spans 18 amino acids. CDR1 and CDR2 (germline): GTSNPN, SVGIG (reference sequence). The CDR3: CAWSDLSGRARLTDTQYF. In DNA, the CDR3 is TGTGCCTGGAGCGATCTTAGCGGGAGGGCCAGATTAACAGATACGCAGTATTTT. Full variable domain (outside the CDR3, taken from reference TRBV30 and TRBJ2-3): SQTIHQWPATLVQPVGSPLSLECTVEGTSNPNLYWYRQAAGRGLQLLFYSVGIGQISSEVPQNLSASRPQDRQFILSSKKLLLSDSGFYLCAWSDLSGRARLTDTQYFGPGTRLTVL.

The chain couples TRBV30 to TRBJ2-2; D might be TRBD2 (5 bases). CDR3 length: 12 residues. Germline CDR1 and CDR2: GTSNPN and SVGIG (reference sequence). V lost 3 bases to trimming and J lost 7 bases, with 9 bases between them. CDR3 coding DNA: TGTGCCTGGAGGGCCCGGGGCGGGGAGCTGTTTTTT. Its protein product is CAWRARGGELFF.

This rearrangement joins TRBV7-2 to TRBJ2-7, with 11 bases lining up with TRBD2. This CDR3 has 14 amino acids. Germline assignment: CDR1 SGHTA and CDR2 FQGNSA. Unmatched junction bases numbered 6, after V lost 5 bases and J lost 6 bases. CDR3 bases: TGTGCCAGCAGCCAAATCGGGACTAGCGGCGAGCAGTACTTC. It translates to CASSQIGTSGEQYF.

The gene calls are TRBV2 and TRBJ2-7, with D perhaps matching TRBD1 (6 bases). Trimming left V 5 bases short and J 2 bases short, with 10 bases between. Germline CDR1 SNHLY, CDR2 FYNNEI. This CDR3 spans 13 amino acids. The chain's CDR3 is CASSTGIPYEQYF. CDR3 bases: TGTGCCAGCAGTACAGGGATCCCCTACGAGCAGTACTTC.

Comments on this clone: A far larger clone is one nucleotide away, so this likely arose from a read error. This chain links TRBV5-1 with TRBJ2-7; D is perhaps TRBD2 (5 bases). There are 13 residues in the CDR3. V lost 8 bases to trimming and J lost 0 bases, with 12 bases between them. Germline CDR1 is SGHRS and CDR2 is YFSETQ. The CDR3 nucleotides are TGCGCCAGTTCGGCGGAGGTCTCCTACGAGCAGTACTTC. Protein sequence: CASSAEVSYEQYF.

The chain links TRBV5-4 to TRBJ2-2; tentatively, D is TRBD2 (7 bases). V was clipped by 2 bases and J by 2 bases, with 16 bases between them. The CDR3 consists of 17 residues. Germline V CDR1 and CDR2: SGHNT, YYREEE (reference sequence). The CDR3 coding sequence is TGTGCCAGCAGCTTTCCAGGGGTAGCGGGTAACACCGGGGAGCTGTTTTTT. As protein: CASSFPGVAGNTGELFF.

Points on this clone: One end of the junction does not line up with germline, which may come from a read error. The chain is built from TRBV28 and TRBJ1-3; D possibly corresponds to TRBD1 (5 bases). The CDR3 contains 16 residues. From germline, CDR1 is MDHEN and CDR2 SYDVKM. This CDR3 reads CASTLGRVVGDYTIYF. The CDR3 DNA is TGTGCCAGCACTTTAGGCAGGGTAGTCGGAGATTACACCATATATTTT.

This rearrangement joins TRBV4-1 to TRBJ2-7; no clear D gene. V was pared by 3 bases and J by 6 bases, with 6 bases between. Germline values: CDR1 MGHRA, CDR2 YSYEKL. The CDR3 is made up of 11 amino acids. The CDR3 protein is CASSQGSEQYF. For the CDR3, the DNA is TGCGCCAGCAGCCAGGGTAGCGAGCAGTACTTC.

The V gene is TRBV18, the J gene TRBJ2-6; 14 positions agree with TRBD2. This CDR3 spans 18 amino acids. CDR1 is KGHSH, CDR2 LQKENI, per germline. The V and J ends lost 3 bases and 2 bases, in that order; junction bases with no gene match: 3. CDR3 sequence reads: CASSPGLAGVAGANVLTF. CDR3 nucleotides: TGTGCCAGCTCACCGGGACTAGCGGGAGTAGCTGGGGCCAACGTCCTGACTTTC.

The chain is built from TRBV27 and TRBJ2-2; 13 bases are shared with TRBD2. J lost 9 bases, V lost 2 bases, and 6 bases had no gene match. The CDR3 loop spans 16 amino acids. Per germline, CDR1 MNHEY and CDR2 SMNVEV (reference sequence). CDR3 nucleotide sequence: TGTGCCAGCAGTTTAATGACTAGCGGGGGGAGGAGGGAGCTGTTTTTT. Its translation: CASSLMTSGGRRELFF.